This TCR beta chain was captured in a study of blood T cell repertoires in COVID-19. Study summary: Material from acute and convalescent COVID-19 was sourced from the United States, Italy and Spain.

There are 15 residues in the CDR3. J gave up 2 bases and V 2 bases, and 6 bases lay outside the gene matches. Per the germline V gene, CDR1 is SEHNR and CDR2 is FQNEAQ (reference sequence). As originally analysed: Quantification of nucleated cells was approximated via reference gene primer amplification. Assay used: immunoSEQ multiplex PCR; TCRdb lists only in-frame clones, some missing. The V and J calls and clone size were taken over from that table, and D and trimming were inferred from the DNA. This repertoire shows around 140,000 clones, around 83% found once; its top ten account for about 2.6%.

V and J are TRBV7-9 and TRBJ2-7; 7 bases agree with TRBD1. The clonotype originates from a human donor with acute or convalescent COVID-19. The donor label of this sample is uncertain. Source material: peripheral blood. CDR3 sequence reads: CASSLSGQSTYEQYF. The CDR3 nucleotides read TGTGCCAGCAGCTTATCGGGACAGTCTACCTACGAGCAGTACTTC. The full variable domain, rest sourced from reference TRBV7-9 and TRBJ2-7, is DTGVSQNPRHKITKRGQNVTFRCDPISEHNRLYWYRQTLGQGPEFLTYFQNEAQLEKSRLLSDRFSAERPKGSFSTLEIQRTEQGDSAMYLCASSLSGQSTYEQYFGPGTRLTVT.